The clone carrying this T cell receptor (beta chain) showed up many times. Its antigen is currently unknown. This sample was included in a study of T cells in Graves' hyperthyroidism and ophthalmopathy. Study-level information: Pretreatment peripheral blood was obtained at initial diagnosis.

The PBMCs were taken from about 9.7 ml of fresh peripheral blood. The investigators amplified TCR beta CDR3 regions from RNA transcripts. The HTBI primer set served for first-round RT-PCR of the TCR CDR3. Each CDR3 protein gets one entry after TCRdb re-called the multiplex PCR reads with MiXCR. Altogether around 720,000 distinct CDR3 sequences are present, approximately 40% being singletons, with the ten largest covering 31%. The CDR3 extends over 16 amino acids. V was pared by 2 bases and J by 3 bases, with 5 bases of the junction left unmatched. The V gene's germline CDR1 is ENHRY and CDR2 SYGVKD. Study-level results: Researchers found most expanded thyroid clonotypes above 0.001 in blood as well. A model using 13 V-J features told ophthalmopathy apart from stable hyperthyroidism.

This sequence originates from a middle-aged woman with Graves' hyperthyroidism. This chain uses TRBV10-3 with TRBJ2-5; 11 bases map to TRBD1. The specimen sequenced was blood. In DNA form, the CDR3 reads TGTGCCATCAGTGAGCCCGGACAGGGGGCGGAAGAGACCCAGTACTTC. This translates into CAISEPGQGAEETQYF.